This T cell receptor beta chain stems from a study of blood T cell repertoires in COVID-19. On the study more broadly: COVID-19 samples from acute and convalescent phases originated in the United States, Italy and Spain. T cells, B-cell-depleted T cells, or PBMCs provided the cDNA or gDNA that served as material.

In the study's own analysis: Cell counts per sample came from amplifying reference gene primers. The protocol was immunoSEQ multiplex PCR, while the TCRdb copy is restricted to in-frame clones and leaves out a portion. V and J calls and clone size are those listed in that table; D and trimming were worked out from the DNA. The table lists about 140,000 clones, approximately 83% of them singletons. CDR3 length: 17 residues. V was trimmed by 4 bases and J by 3 bases, leaving 20 bases between them. In germline, CDR1 is MNHEY, CDR2 SMNVEV (reference sequence). The source of this sequence is a woman aged 55 to 70 with acute or convalescent COVID-19. The genes are TRBV27 and TRBJ2-3; D may be TRBD2 (6 bases). Sequences were obtained from peripheral blood. The CDR3 sequence is CASSSPPWEAETDTQYF. CDR3 DNA: TGTGCCAGCAGTTCACCCCCGTGGGAGGCGGAGACAGATACGCAGTATTTT.